What follows describes a single T cell receptor beta chain. The J segment lost 6 bases and the V segment lost 3 bases, leaving 6 bases of the junction unmatched. The CDR3 runs 15 residues. Germline V CDR1 and CDR2: SEHNR, FQNEAQ (reference sequence). The data were taken from a study of PD-L1 blockade in urothelial cancer. Across the whole study: Twenty-five out of 29 patients were men whose urothelial cancer was bladder-origin.

Documented time point: pretreatment peripheral blood. Spiked synthetic TCR analogs estimated absolute template abundance per PCR. Clones were sequenced by immunoSEQ multiplex PCR, and TCRdb holds only the in-frame ones, with some missing. Of tens of thousands of clones listed, around 88% are singletons. Source: PBMCs, taken around atezolizumab (anti-PD-L1) treatment. The genes are TRBV7-9 and TRBJ1-2; 11 positions match TRBD1. The sequence came from a woman aged 55-69 years with urothelial cancer. DNA of the CDR3: TGTGCCAGCAGCTTTGGAGGACAGGGGGCCGATGGCTACACCTTC. It encodes CASSFGGQGADGYTF.